This TCR beta chain was sequenced for a study of spatial heterogeneity in lung cancer. All TCR cDNA molecules were individually tagged with a unique molecular identifier. One entry per CDR3 protein, called by TCRdb with MiXCR from the 5' RACE reads. The sample holds more than 95,000 distinct CDR3 sequences, 9% to 15% seen once. Germline values: CDR1 SGHTA, CDR2 FQGNSA. The CDR3 is 14 amino acids. V lost 5 bases, J lost 4 bases, and 11 bases lay in between. Time point meaning: blood at routine non-recurrence follow-up after resection. Material for sequencing was whole RNA from tumor, nontumor lung or frozen PBMC, left unsorted.

The V call is TRBV7-2, the J call TRBJ2-2, with D maybe TRBD1 (6 bases). The sample was PBMCs, taken at follow-up. The receptor was isolated from a male donor with early-stage non-small cell lung cancer. The CDR3: CASSPGQITGELFF. CDR3 nucleotide sequence: TGTGCCAGCAGCCCAGGACAGATCACCGGGGAGCTGTTTTTT.